This TCR beta chain is drawn from a study of T cells in Graves' hyperthyroidism and ophthalmopathy. The wider study: Peripheral blood was obtained at initial diagnosis, preceding any treatment.

Patients were excluded because of uncontrolled infection, other autoimmune disease, pregnancy or lactation. Amplified TCR beta CDR3 regions came from RNA transcripts. Using the HTBI primer set, a first-round RT-PCR was run on the TCR CDR3. TCRdb re-derived calls from the multiplex PCR reads in MiXCR, one entry per CDR3 protein. The table has a few hundred thousand distinct CDR3 sequences, about 25% seen once. CDR3 length: 14 amino acids. Germline CDR1 SGHVS, CDR2 FNYEAQ. Sequences were obtained from blood. The TCR comes from a middle-aged man with Graves' hyperthyroidism. This rearrangement joins TRBV7-6 to TRBJ2-1; no definite D call. The J call may be faulty, since TRBJ2-7 better matches the DNA end. DNA for the CDR3: TGTGCCAGCAGCTTGGCCAGCTCCTACAATGAGCAGTACTTC. Residues: CASSLASSYNEQYF.